The 2 T cell receptor beta chains in this list originate from one sample, sequenced in a study of blood T cell repertoires in COVID-19. Assay used: immunoSEQ multiplex PCR; TCRdb lists only in-frame clones, some missing. The sample consists of about 430,000 clones, around nine tenths of them appearing once. Material: PBMCs or T cells enriched from blood (not recorded which). The receptor source for this set is a woman between 18 and 29 years old who had been exposed to COVID-19.

The rearrangement uses TRBV19 and TRBJ1-1, with 9 positions matching TRBD1. Germline CDR1 and CDR2: LNHDA and SQIVND (reference sequence). Trimming removed 8 bases from V and 0 bases from J; junction bases left unmatched: 22. The CDR3 covers 20 residues. The CDR3 bases are TGTGCCAGTGTCGGGGGACTCTATTGGGACAGGGCCTCTATGAACACTGAAGCTTTCTTT. As protein: CASVGGLYWDRASMNTEAFF. Looking up the rest from reference TRBV19 and TRBJ1-1 gives the full variable domain: DGGITQSPKYLFRKEGQNVTLSCEQNLNHDAMYWYRQDPGQGLRLIYYSQIVNDFQKGDIAEGYSVSREKKESFPLTVTSAQKNPTAFYLCASVGGLYWDRASMNTEAFFGQGTRLTVV.

This chain connects TRBV6-5 to TRBJ2-1; the D gene is possibly TRBD2 (5 bases). The CDR3 spans 15 residues. The V end was cut by 6 bases, the J end by 2 bases, with 14 bases between. Germline CDR1 MNHEY, CDR2 SVGAGI. CDR3 sequence (DNA): TGTGCCAGCAGGAGGGAGCAGGTCCCCTACAATGAGCAGTTCTTC. This gives the protein CASRREQVPYNEQFF.